The 13 T cell receptor beta chains in this list originate from one sample, sequenced in a study of metastatic and nonmetastatic thyroid tumors. From the PCR reads, TCRdb re-called clones with MiXCR. The profile shows under 30,000 clones, roughly 19% of them singletons. Nobody among the patients had been given any treatment before thyroid surgery. The source material was blood. Every receptor here comes from a male donor with papillary thyroid cancer or a benign thyroid nodule (not recorded which). Some clones in this sample may be carry-over from other donors' samples.

This rearrangement joins TRBV5-1 to TRBJ2-5; TRBD2 matches at 8 bases. This CDR3 contains 14 residues. With V trimmed by 8 bases and J by 5 bases, 11 bases remained unmatched. The V gene's germline CDR1 is SGHRS and CDR2 YFSETQ. The CDR3 nucleotides are TGCGCCAGTAAGAAGACTAGCGTTGTGGAGACCCAGTACTTC. Translated: CASKKTSVVETQYF.

On this clone itself: At one boundary the junction diverges from the germline segment, which might be a read error. V is TRBV5-1 and J is TRBJ1-1; the D is unclear. The CDR3 length is 12 residues. Per the germline V gene, CDR1 is SGHRS and CDR2 is YFSETQ. The CDR3 DNA is TGCGCGAGCATCGGAGCGATCCCTGAAGCTTTCTTT. Translating gives CASIGAIPEAFF.

This clone was observed many times. The chain joins TRBV13 to TRBJ2-1, with a tentative D call TRBD1 (5 bases). The CDR3 extends over 13 amino acids. Germline V lookup: CDR1 PRHDT, CDR2 FYEKMQ (reference sequence). The V and J ends lost 4 bases and 4 bases respectively, with 8 bases between them. The CDR3 coding sequence is TGTGCCAGCAGCTATACAGGTTACAATGAGCAGTTCTTC. Translating gives CASSYTGYNEQFF.

This clone occurred many times. The rearrangement uses TRBV20-1 and TRBJ2-1; 12 nucleotides align to TRBD2. Germline-derived CDR1 and CDR2 are DFQATT and SNEGSKA (reference sequence). This CDR3 spans 15 amino acids. V trimming: 5 bases; J trimming: 4 bases; junction bases outside the gene matches: 6. DNA of the CDR3: TGCAGTGCTGGCAGACTAGCGGGGGCATACAATGAGCAGTTCTTC. Translated, it gives CSAGRLAGAYNEQFF.

Ten or more counts support this clone. This chain joins TRBV20-1 and TRBJ1-5; D is uncertain. The V and J ends lost 6 bases and 4 bases respectively, with 22 bases between them. The CDR3 extends over 16 amino acids. Germline values: CDR1 DFQATT, CDR2 SNEGSKA (reference sequence). The CDR3 region is CSAPSLLGKRNQPQHF. The CDR3 coding sequence is TGCAGTGCCCCGTCTCTCCTGGGGAAGAGAAATCAGCCCCAGCATTTT.

The V and J genes are TRBV7-6 and TRBJ1-4; TRBD1 might be the D (5 bases). This CDR3 has 14 residues. V lost 1 base to trimming and J lost 8 bases, with 11 bases between them. Germline-derived CDR1 and CDR2 are SGHVS and FNYEAQ. CDR3 DNA: TGTGCCAGCAGCTTAGGGCAGGGAAGCGAAAAACTGTTTTTT. Translating it yields CASSLGQGSEKLFF. The variable domain in full, completed from reference TRBV7-6 and TRBJ1-4, reads GAGVSQSPRYKVTKRGQDVALRCDPISGHVSLYWYRQALGQGPEFLTYFNYEAQQDKSGLPNDRFSAERPEGSISTLTIQRTEQRDSAMYRCASSLGQGSEKLFFGSGTQLSVL.

This clone was seen only a few times. A read error may account for a junction end that differs from germline. The rearrangement joins TRBV5-1 to TRBJ1-2; D perhaps matches TRBD1 (6 bases). Germline CDR1 reads SGHRS; CDR2 reads YFSETQ. CDR3 length: 14 residues. The CDR3 loop is CDSSLAAGDYGYTF. CDR3 nucleotide sequence: TGCGACAGCAGCTTGGCGGCAGGGGACTATGGGTACACCTTC.

This clone has at least ten counts. The chain uses TRBV2 and TRBJ1-2; the D gene is possibly TRBD1 (5 bases). The CDR3 has 13 residues. V gave up 6 bases and J gave up 8 bases, with 16 bases separating them. Germline lookup yields CDR1 SNHLY and CDR2 FYNNEI. CDR3 bases: TGTGCCAGCAGCGCTCCTCGGAGGGACGGCTACACCTTC. Translated, it gives CASSAPRRDGYTF.

This clone was recorded many times. The rearrangement uses TRBV29-1 and TRBJ1-1; D uncertain. V was cut by 4 bases and J by 1 base, with 4 bases left in between. The CDR3 is 11 amino acids. Germline V gives CDR1 SQVTM, CDR2 ANQGSEA. Here the CDR3 DNA reads TGCAGCGTTGCTAAGAACACTGAAGCTTTCTTT. Translating gives CSVAKNTEAFF.

This clone was observed many times. J is TRBJ1-5 and V is TRBV27; D uncertain. CDR3 length: 14 amino acids. The ends were cut back, 4 bases at V and 2 bases at J, with 9 bases in the middle. Looked up from germline, CDR1 is MNHEY and CDR2 is SMNVEV (reference sequence). The CDR3 DNA is TGTGCCAGCAGTTCGGGTGGAGGCAATCAGCCCCAGCATTTT. Translated, it gives CASSSGGGNQPQHF.

This clone was detected only once. This chain links TRBV20-1 with TRBJ2-1; no clear D gene. The CDR3 contains 14 residues. Germline-derived CDR1 and CDR2 are DFQATT and SNEGSKA (reference sequence). V was cut by 5 bases and J by 4 bases, with 15 bases left in between. The CDR3 DNA reads as TGCAGTGCTGTTTCTCCCTGGGGATACAATGAGCAGTTCTTC. Translated, it gives CSAVSPWGYNEQFF.

This clone appeared many times. The chain recombines TRBV19 with TRBJ1-1, with D maybe TRBD1 (5 bases). The CDR3 extends over 15 amino acids. Germline-derived CDR1 and CDR2 are LNHDA and SQIVND (reference sequence). The CDR3: CAVMSHGGVNTEAFF. The CDR3 DNA reads as TGTGCAGTAATGAGCCACGGAGGGGTGAACACTGAAGCTTTCTTT.

This chain connects TRBV18 to TRBJ2-5, with D possibly being TRBD1 (5 bases). The CDR3 has 17 residues. Trimming pared 2 bases from V and 1 base from J, leaving 17 bases between. CDR1 is KGHSH, CDR2 LQKENI, per germline. CDR3 region: CASSPSETALGQETQYF. The CDR3 DNA sequence: TGTGCCAGCTCACCATCTGAGACAGCACTGGGCCAAGAGACCCAGTACTTC.